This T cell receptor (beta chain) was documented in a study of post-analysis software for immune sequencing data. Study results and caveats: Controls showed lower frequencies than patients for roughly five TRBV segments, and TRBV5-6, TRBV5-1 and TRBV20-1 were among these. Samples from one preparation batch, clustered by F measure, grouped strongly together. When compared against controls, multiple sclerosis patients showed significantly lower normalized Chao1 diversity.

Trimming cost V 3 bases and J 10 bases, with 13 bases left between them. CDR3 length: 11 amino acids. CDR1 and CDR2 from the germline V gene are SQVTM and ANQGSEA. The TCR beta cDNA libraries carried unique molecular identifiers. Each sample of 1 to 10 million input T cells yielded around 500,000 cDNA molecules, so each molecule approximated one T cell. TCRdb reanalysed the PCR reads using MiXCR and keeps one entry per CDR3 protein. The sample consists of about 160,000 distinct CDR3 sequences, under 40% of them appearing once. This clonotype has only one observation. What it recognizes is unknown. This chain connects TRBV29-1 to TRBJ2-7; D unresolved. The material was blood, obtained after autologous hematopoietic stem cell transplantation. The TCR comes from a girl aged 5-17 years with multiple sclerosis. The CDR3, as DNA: TGCAGCGTTGAGGTAGGAGAGGCCCAGTACTTC. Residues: CSVEVGEAQYF.